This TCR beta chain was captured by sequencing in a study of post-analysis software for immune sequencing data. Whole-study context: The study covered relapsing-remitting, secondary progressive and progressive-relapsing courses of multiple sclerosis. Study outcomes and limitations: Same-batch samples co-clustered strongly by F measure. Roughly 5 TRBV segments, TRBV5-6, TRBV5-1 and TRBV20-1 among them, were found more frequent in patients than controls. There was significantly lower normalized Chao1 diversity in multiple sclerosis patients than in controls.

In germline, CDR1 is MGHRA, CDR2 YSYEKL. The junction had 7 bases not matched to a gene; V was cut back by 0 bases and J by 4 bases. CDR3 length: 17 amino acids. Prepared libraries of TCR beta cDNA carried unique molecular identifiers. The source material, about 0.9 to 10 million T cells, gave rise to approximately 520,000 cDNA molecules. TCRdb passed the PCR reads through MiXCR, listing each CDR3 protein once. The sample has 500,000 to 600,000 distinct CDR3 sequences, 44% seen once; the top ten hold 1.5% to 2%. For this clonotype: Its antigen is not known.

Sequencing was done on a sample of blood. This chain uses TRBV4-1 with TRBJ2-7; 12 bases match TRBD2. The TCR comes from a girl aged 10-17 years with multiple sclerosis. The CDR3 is CASSQDGGGTSGYEQYF. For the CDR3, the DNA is TGCGCCAGCAGCCAAGATGGAGGCGGGACTAGCGGGTACGAGCAGTACTTC.